The rows below give T cell receptor beta chains drawn from one sample of a study of T cell responses to AZD1222 COVID-19 vaccine. Some clones are missing from TCRdb's copy, which holds only in-frame ones; the method was immunoSEQ multiplex PCR. The sample consists of some 97,000 clones, around 87% of them appearing once. The material was peripheral blood, obtained on day 0 of MenACWY control vaccination. The source is an adult in good health. CDR3s include the opening cysteine and the closing phenylalanine or tryptophan. D genes are given only for firm matches. Size is omitted from some rows. Given values are once, few, many or a class for expanded clones.

V,size,D,J,CDR3,DNA
TRBV3-1/TRBV3-2,-,-,TRBJ1-2,CASSQAEGNSDPGYTF,TGTGCCAGCAGCCAAGCAGAGGGGAATAGCGATCCGGGCTACACCTTC
TRBV6-5,-,-,TRBJ1-5,CASSPRLGAQPQHF,TGTGCCAGCAGTCCACGGTTGGGGGCCCAGCCCCAGCATTTT
TRBV15,-,-,TRBJ1-3,CATSRDVRDTVGNTIYF,TGTGCCACCAGCAGAGACGTTCGGGACACAGTAGGAAACACCATATATTTT
TRBV19,-,TRBD1,TRBJ1-1,CASRDRGTNTEAFF,TGTGCCAGTAGGGACAGGGGGACAAACACTGAAGCTTTCTTT
TRBV28,-,-,TRBJ2-3,CASSPQGGGDTQYF,TGTGCCAGCAGTCCCCAGGGAGGGGGAGATACGCAGTATTTT
TRBV25-1,-,-,TRBJ1-4,CASSEMRGDEKLFF,TGTGCCAGCAGTGAAATGCGGGGGGATGAAAAACTGTTTTTT
TRBV10-3,once,TRBD2,TRBJ2-1,CAISATSVNEQFF,TGTGCCATCAGTGCGACTAGCGTAAATGAGCAGTTCTTC
TRBV11-2,-,TRBD1,TRBJ2-1,CASSWVRGQGTYNEQFF,TGTGCCAGCAGCTGGGTGAGGGGACAGGGGACCTACAATGAGCAGTTCTTC
TRBV6-2/TRBV6-3,once,-,TRBJ2-7,CASSYYGERYEQYF,TGTGCCAGCAGTTACTACGGGGAACGCTACGAGCAGTACTTC
TRBV11-2,-,-,TRBJ1-3,CASSLVGGRNTIYF,TGTGCCAGCAGCTTAGTCGGGGGTCGAAACACCATATATTTT
TRBV6-5,-,TRBD2,TRBJ2-3,CASSYGAGGVDTQYF,TGTGCCAGCAGTTACGGAGCGGGAGGGGTAGATACGCAGTATTTT
TRBV29-1,-,TRBD1,TRBJ1-1,CSVRGPNTEAFF,TGCAGCGTGAGGGGGCCGAACACTGAAGCTTTCTTT
TRBV5-1,-,-,TRBJ1-1,CASSLGTEPNTEAFF,TGCGCCAGCAGCTTGGGGACAGAGCCGAACACTGAAGCTTTCTTT
TRBV9,-,TRBD1,TRBJ1-2,CASSVGVGQDYGYTF,TGTGCCAGCAGCGTAGGGGTTGGACAGGACTATGGCTACACCTTC
TRBV15,once,TRBD2,TRBJ2-3,CATSSTSGFADTQYF,TGTGCCACCAGCAGCACTAGCGGTTTCGCCGATACGCAGTATTTT
TRBV7-2,-,TRBD1,TRBJ2-5,CASSPGTADQETQYF,TGTGCCAGCAGCCCCGGGACAGCCGACCAAGAGACCCAGTACTTC
TRBV6-5,-,TRBD1,TRBJ1-2,CASSLGTGPRGYTF,TGTGCCAGCAGTTTAGGGACAGGACCTAGGGGCTACACCTTC
TRBV7-2,-,-,TRBJ1-1,CASSRQENTEAFF,TGTGCCAGCAGTCGACAGGAGAACACTGAAGCTTTCTTT
TRBV28,-,TRBD1,TRBJ2-1,CASSLWGTARSRNEQFF,TGTGCCAGCAGTTTATGGGGGACAGCCCGGAGCCGAAATGAGCAGTTCTTC
TRBV2,few,-,TRBJ1-1,CASTPPRARKNTEAFF,TGTGCCAGCACTCCCCCTCGGGCCAGGAAGAACACTGAAGCTTTCTTT
TRBV7-6,-,-,TRBJ1-5,CASSLDAGVGQPQHF,TGTGCCAGCAGCTTAGACGCGGGGGTGGGGCAGCCCCAGCATTTT
TRBV12-3/TRBV12-4,-,-,TRBJ1-4,CASRRAGEKLFF,TGTGCCTCCCGAAGGGCCGGTGAAAAACTGTTTTTT
TRBV7-2,-,-,TRBJ1-2,CASSPHGTTYGYTF,TGTGCCAGCAGTCCCCACGGGACAACGTATGGCTACACCTTC
TRBV14,-,TRBD2,TRBJ2-3,CASSQHPSFSGGTQYF,TGTGCCAGCAGCCAACATCCGAGCTTTAGCGGGGGTACGCAGTATTTT
TRBV5-1,-,TRBD2,TRBJ2-1,CASSSDLAGAQREQFF,TGCGCCAGCAGCTCGGATCTAGCGGGGGCCCAACGTGAGCAGTTCTTC
TRBV5-1,-,-,TRBJ1-5,CASSLVAGNQPQHF,TGCGCCAGCAGCTTGGTGGCCGGCAATCAGCCCCAGCATTTT
TRBV21-1,once,-,TRBJ1-6,CASSKASKSSNSPLHF,TGTGCCAGCAGCAAAGCGAGTAAGTCGTCAAATTCACCCCTCCACTTT
TRBV9,-,TRBD1,TRBJ2-1,CASSVAGQGINEQFF,TGTGCCAGCAGCGTAGCTGGACAGGGCATCAATGAGCAGTTCTTC
TRBV6-1,-,-,TRBJ2-3,CASSETPPGGTDTQYF,TGTGCCAGCAGTGAAACCCCCCCCGGGGGCACAGATACGCAGTATTTT
TRBV18,-,-,TRBJ1-4,CASSPSGPSDEKLFF,TGTGCCAGCTCCCCATCGGGACCGTCGGATGAAAAACTGTTTTTT
TRBV29-1,-,-,TRBJ1-2,CSVAGGRYGYTF,TGCAGCGTTGCGGGGGGCCGCTATGGCTACACCTTC
TRBV30,-,-,TRBJ1-5,CAWSPDRNQPQHF,TGTGCCTGGAGTCCCGATAGGAATCAGCCCCAGCATTTT
TRBV9,-,TRBD1,TRBJ1-3,CASSAGQSSGNTIYF,TGTGCCAGCAGCGCGGGACAGAGCTCTGGAAACACCATATATTTT
TRBV7-2,-,-,TRBJ2-1,CASSLSSGEQFF,TGTGCCAGCAGCTTATCGTCGGGTGAGCAGTTCTTC
TRBV5-1,-,-,TRBJ1-4,CASSLGLVRVPLFF,TGCGCCAGCAGCTTGGGACTCGTTAGGGTGCCACTGTTTTTT
TRBV6-5,-,-,TRBJ1-1,CASSYSQTVNTEAFF,TGTGCCAGCAGTTACTCGCAGACGGTGAACACTGAAGCTTTCTTT
TRBV7-8,-,-,TRBJ1-5,CASSHLQIGTRSNQPQHF,TGTGCCAGCAGCCATCTACAAATTGGGACAAGAAGCAATCAGCCCCAGCATTTT
TRBV2,-,-,TRBJ1-5,CASSRVEGGLEGNQPQHF,TGTGCCAGCAGTCGTGTCGAAGGAGGGTTAGAGGGCAATCAGCCCCAGCATTTT
TRBV2,-,-,TRBJ1-2,CASSEADERGYTF,TGTGCCAGCAGTGAAGCGGACGAAAGGGGCTACACCTTC
TRBV6-2/TRBV6-3,once,TRBD2,TRBJ2-3,CASSTTSGGTDTQYF,TGTGCCAGCAGCACAACTAGCGGGGGGACAGATACGCAGTATTTT
TRBV27,-,-,TRBJ2-7,CASRGHTVGRSYEQYF,TGTGCCAGCAGGGGCCACACGGTGGGGAGGTCCTACGAGCAGTACTTC
TRBV9,-,TRBD1,TRBJ1-2,CASSEVGQGVSNYGYTF,TGTGCCAGCAGCGAGGTCGGACAGGGGGTGTCAAACTATGGCTACACCTTC
TRBV7-2,once,-,TRBJ2-1,CASSLVLQGEQFF,TGTGCCAGCAGCTTAGTTCTTCAGGGTGAGCAGTTCTTC
TRBV29-1,-,TRBD1,TRBJ1-3,CSVAWTGGDTIYF,TGCAGCGTTGCCTGGACAGGGGGGGACACCATATATTTT
TRBV2,-,TRBD2,TRBJ2-7,CASNPLSLALGEQYF,TGTGCCAGCAACCCCTTGTCACTAGCGCTGGGCGAGCAGTACTTC
TRBV20-1,-,-,TRBJ1-4,CSASRTVGEKLFF,TGCAGTGCTAGTCGGACCGTTGGCGAAAAACTGTTTTTT
TRBV28,-,-,TRBJ1-6,CASSPGGPKNSPLHF,TGTGCCAGCAGCCCCGGGGGCCCCAAGAATTCACCCCTCCACTTT
TRBV5-1,-,-,TRBJ1-6,CASSLDAPDHSPLHF,TGCGCCAGCAGCTTGGATGCCCCGGACCATTCACCCCTCCACTTT